This T cell receptor beta chain was recorded in a study of blood T cell repertoires in COVID-19. Ages ranged from roughly 18 to 100 years, with residence in around 24 US areas. A PCR-confirmed or clinician-diagnosed COVID-19 case had contacted exposed participants within 2 weeks of entry. In its sample, this clone was seen once. Sequenced by immunoSEQ multiplex PCR; TCRdb stores in-frame clones only, minus some. The sample records approximately 220,000 clones, roughly 89% being singletons. The germline V gene encodes CDR1 LNHDA and CDR2 SQIVND (reference sequence). This CDR3 has 14 amino acids. V lost 7 bases, J lost 3 bases, and 12 bases lay in between.

The chain joins TRBV19 to TRBJ1-4; D is undetermined. Specimen: PBMCs or T cells enriched from blood (not recorded which). This sequence was found in a man aged 25 to 40 who had been exposed to COVID-19. The CDR3 DNA sequence: TGTGCCAGTAAACAGTTAAGCCCTAATGAAAAACTGTTTTTT. Its translation: CASKQLSPNEKLFF.